The entry that follows covers one T cell receptor beta chain sequence. The CDR3 is 18 residues long. The junction had 15 bases not matched to a gene; V was cut back by 3 bases and J by 2 bases. The germline V gene encodes CDR1 KGHDR and CDR2 SFDVKD. This sample is drawn from a study of blood T cell repertoires in COVID-19. The method was immunoSEQ multiplex PCR; TCRdb's version includes in-frame clones alone and lacks a portion of them. Seen here are roughly 98,000 clones, 70% to 90% observed once, and the top ten hold around 11%. The receptor was isolated from a woman aged 70-85 years with active or convalescent COVID-19. The material sequenced was peripheral blood. The rearrangement joins TRBV24-1 to TRBJ2-7; 7 bases align to TRBD1. CDR3 amino acids: CATSDRGGQSKGTYEQYF. CDR3 in DNA: TGTGCCACCAGTGATCGAGGGGGACAGTCAAAAGGCACCTACGAGCAGTACTTC.